A single sample is the source of the 8 T cell receptor beta chains below, sequenced in a study of cytomegalovirus exposure and HLA in healthy donors. A multiplex PCR was run with 60 Vbeta primers and 13 Jbeta primers. The method was immunoSEQ multiplex PCR; TCRdb's version includes in-frame clones alone and lacks a portion of them. The table lists around 120,000 clones. The sequenced sample consisted of PBMCs. Receptors were obtained from a middle-aged man in good health and CMV-seronegative.

The chain joins TRBV5-1 to TRBJ1-2; TRBD1 matches at 7 bases. The CDR3 length is 16 residues. The J segment lost 1 base and the V segment lost 5 bases, leaving 11 bases of the junction unmatched. Germline CDR1 and CDR2: SGHRS and YFSETQ. CDR3 sequence: CASRREGTASNYGYTF. The DNA for the CDR3 is TGCGCCAGCAGACGGGAAGGGACAGCAAGTAACTATGGCTACACCTTC.

This chain connects TRBV5-8 to TRBJ1-2; 7 bases line up with TRBD1. V shed 4 bases and J 4 bases; nucleotides not matched to a gene: 7. Germline assignment: CDR1 SGHTS and CDR2 YDEGEE. The CDR3 runs to 14 residues. The CDR3, as DNA: TGTGCCAGCAGCCCAAGGGGGCTGAGCTATGGCTACACCTTC. It translates to CASSPRGLSYGYTF.

The V gene is TRBV7-8, the J gene TRBJ2-7; 12 bases fit TRBD1. The CDR3 spans 15 residues. V shed 1 base and J 6 bases; nucleotides not matched to a gene: 4. From germline, CDR1 is SGHVS and CDR2 FQNEAQ. The CDR3 protein is CASSLGGTGGVEQYF. DNA of the CDR3: TGTGCCAGCAGCTTAGGGGGGACAGGGGGCGTCGAGCAGTACTTC.

V gene TRBV5-6 combines with J gene TRBJ2-1; the match to TRBD2 covers 11 bases. V dropped 3 bases and J dropped 3; count of bases not matched to a gene: 2. Germline CDR1 reads SGHDT; CDR2 reads YYEEEE. CDR3 size: 15 residues. The CDR3, as DNA: TGTGCCAGCAGCTCGGGGACTAGCGGCTACAATGAGCAGTTCTTC. Protein sequence: CASSSGTSGYNEQFF.

The chain employs TRBV6-5 and TRBJ1-1; tentatively, D is TRBD1 (6 bases). The germline CDR1 and CDR2 sequences are MNHEY and SVGAGI. The ends were cut back, 0 bases at V and 3 bases at J, with 8 bases in the middle. CDR3 length: 14 amino acids. For the CDR3, the DNA is TGTGCCAGCAGTTACTCCCAGGGGTACACTGAAGCTTTCTTT. Residues: CASSYSQGYTEAFF.

The V gene is TRBV6-1, the J gene TRBJ2-7, with a possible D match to TRBD2 (6 bases). V lost 6 bases and J 3 bases, leaving 18 bases between the germline ends. CDR3 length: 15 amino acids. Looked up from germline, CDR1 is MNHNS and CDR2 is SASEGT. The CDR3 sequence is CASSLINIGGYEQYF. In DNA form, the CDR3 reads TGTGCCAGCAGCCTTATAAACATCGGGGGCTACGAGCAGTACTTC.

The chain joins TRBV2 to TRBJ1-2; possible D gene TRBD1, 5 bases. The V gene's germline CDR1 is SNHLY and CDR2 FYNNEI. V lost 3 bases and J 0 bases, leaving 14 bases between the germline ends. The CDR3 length is 16 residues. In nucleotides, the CDR3 is TGTGCCAGCAGTGAGGCTTCCGTCAGGGCTAACTATGGCTACACCTTC. Its translation is CASSEASVRANYGYTF.

The chain has TRBV19 and TRBJ2-1; 9 bases are a match to TRBD1. There are 16 residues in the CDR3. Germline CDR1 LNHDA, CDR2 SQIVND (reference sequence). Trimming cost V 3 bases and J 3 bases; bases outside gene matches: 6. This CDR3 reads CASSIWMGQGYNEQFF. As DNA, the CDR3 is TGTGCCAGTAGTATTTGGATGGGACAGGGCTACAATGAGCAGTTCTTC.